The clone carrying this T cell receptor beta chain was detected a few times. This record belongs to a study of patients with pleural tuberculosis. TCRdb independently ran MiXCR on the reads; one entry per CDR3 protein. The sample carries under 55,000 distinct CDR3 sequences, under 8.5% recorded once. The CDR3 contains 14 residues. Trimming removed 0 bases at V and 4 bases at J, with 10 bases between. Germline loops: CDR1 SGHAT, CDR2 FQNNGV. The V and J genes are TRBV11-2 and TRBJ2-7; TRBD1 is a possible D gene (5 bases). The TCR comes from a human donor with pleural tuberculosis. The CDR3 sequence is CASSLDPQGYEQYF. In DNA form, the CDR3 reads TGTGCCAGCAGCTTAGATCCTCAGGGTTACGAGCAGTACTTC.